The 2 T cell receptor beta chains below all came from one sample that was sequenced in a study of control samples from healthy donors and cancer patients. Libraries were prepared by immunoSEQ multiplex PCR; TCRdb keeps only in-frame clonotypes and omits some of them. Of about 120,000 clones listed, 85% to 90% are singletons. The sample consisted of PBMCs. Source of these receptors: a woman aged 45 to 65 with colorectal cancer.

The J gene is TRBJ2-3, the V gene TRBV29-1; D might be TRBD1 or TRBD2, each matching 5 bases. V was clipped by 7 bases and J by 0 bases, with 11 bases between them. This CDR3 comprises 13 residues. In germline, CDR1 is SQVTM, CDR2 ANQGSEA. Written as DNA, the CDR3 is TGCAGCGCCCCTGGGGGAAGCACAGATACGCAGTATTTT. Translating it yields CSAPGGSTDTQYF.

The chain joins TRBV5-1 to TRBJ1-2; a weak D match, TRBD1 (6 bases). The CDR3 covers 13 residues. The germline V gene encodes CDR1 SGHRS and CDR2 YFSETQ. V dropped 7 bases and J dropped 4 bases, with 14 bases sitting between them. CDR3 DNA: TGCGCCAGCCGGACAGAGATCCTCTATGGCTACACCTTC. Its translation: CASRTEILYGYTF.